This TCR beta chain was found in a study of cytomegalovirus exposure and HLA in healthy donors. A note on this clone: Its antigen remains unknown.

Amplification used 60 Vbeta primers and 13 Jbeta primers. Generated by immunoSEQ multiplex PCR, the TCRdb table keeps only in-frame clones and is missing some. In the table there are 100,000 to 150,000 clones, about four fifths of which are singletons. V shed 5 bases, J shed 8 bases, and the junction held 11 bases outside the gene matches. The CDR3 is made up of 16 amino acids. The germline V gene has CDR1 LNHDA and CDR2 SQIVND (reference sequence). Study results and limitations: Presence/absence analyses rested on an assumption that sequencing depth was roughly uniform across donors. The availability of immune exposure information extended only to CMV serostatus.

The receptor comes from a man aged 25-45 years in good health and CMV-seronegative. Sequenced material: PBMCs. The gene calls are TRBV19 and TRBJ2-1, with 11 bases lining up with TRBD1. The CDR3 DNA reads as TGTGCCAGTAGTTCCCGTTGGGGACAGGGGGTGGATGAGCAGTTCTTC. Translating it yields CASSSRWGQGVDEQFF.